This T cell receptor (beta chain) is drawn from a study of cytotoxic CD8 clonotypes in ibrutinib-treated CLL (dated by TCRdb to about 2021). About the full investigation: The cohort had around twelve relapsed/refractory and approximately 15 treatment-naive patients; approximately 17 were IGHV unmutated. Responses were partial in 25 or so patients and complete in 2; after median around 72 months follow-up, about 14 stayed in remission and 12 progressed. Response samples were taken after a median of 12 months on treatment, ranging from roughly 6 to 36 months. An average of 255,043 productive templates and 80,000 to 95,000 productive rearrangements was obtained per sample. Of the roughly 86 people in the trial, about 25 had longitudinal samples available. Cryopreserved peripheral blood mononuclear cells were obtained prior to treatment, at the time of response, and at either disease progression or sustained remission. Patients were still on ibrutinib when every remission and progressive disease sample was collected.

Cut back by 4 bases and 2 bases, the V and J ends lie 4 bases apart. The CDR3 holds 12 amino acids from the cysteine to the phenylalanine. Here the CDR3 DNA is all that survives: 36 bases in frame from base 1. Taken from the germline V gene (reference sequence), the CDR1 and CDR2 loops are SGHAT and FQDESV. A MiSeq instrument was used for deep resolution sequencing, which targeted depths ranging from 1 in 1 million up to 1 in 200,000 T cells, with coverage averaging 10x for each clonotype. The immunoSEQ hsTCRB Kit was used to generate the TCR beta libraries. The authors' analysis ran thus. Data were analyzed with ImmunoSEQ Data Assistant and ImmunoSEQ Analyzer, with V, D and J genes assigned per IMGT definitions. Clonality, which ranges from 0 to 1, was calculated by subtracting the normalized Shannon entropy of productive rearrangement frequencies from one. Only overrepresented clonotypes making up at least 0.05% of each patient's repertoire were included in the public clonotype analysis. About a dozen repertoires from age-matched healthy donors, obtained from immuneACCESS, served as clonality controls. TCRdb stores this immuneACCESS table with in-frame sequences only. Part of the clones is absent; in the studies checked, under half of the shortfall reflects unresolved V genes, and no reason is known for the rest. Clone size and V and J calls were adopted from that table, with D and trimming inferred from the DNA. Counted in this sample were 130,000 or so clones; 60% to 85% of them appeared once. Of the sample, around 30% is held by the ten largest clones.

The sample's time point label, decoded: approximately 11 months on ibrutinib. For TCR beta library preparation, 1.5 to 2 micrograms of genomic DNA were extracted from the cryopreserved PBMCs. Longitudinal blood samples from CLL patients receiving ibrutinib monotherapy were subjected to high-throughput TCR beta sequencing. The patients took part in an open-label, single-center phase 2 trial of ibrutinib monotherapy. Comments on this clone: Its recognized antigen is unknown. No quality values exist for individual bases; no much larger clone is one base distant.

General findings and caveats noted by the study authors: Clonality increased at ibrutinib response, stayed stable in sustained remission, and fell back toward baseline at progression. Baseline clonality was found to be higher than that of age-matched healthy donors and was strongly correlated with circulating CD8+ T-cell counts. Public clonotypes were found to be uncommon and were observed to contract or remain stable during treatment; the increase in clonality was shown to reflect expansion of private clonotypes at ibrutinib response. Sampling times were not matched between patients in sustained remission and patients whose disease was progressing, and lymph node repertoires were not examined.

This specimen consisted of PBMCs, obtained after 12 months of ibrutinib treatment. The clonotype was recovered from a human donor with chronic lymphocytic leukemia. The chain employs TRBV11-1 and TRBJ2-3; the D gene lacks a confident call. In nucleotide form, the sequence is TGTGCCAGCAGCTACTTCACAGATACGCAGTATTTT. This gives the protein CASSYFTDTQYF.